This T cell receptor beta chain derives from a study of shared clonotypes between healthy human individuals (dated by TCRdb to the early 2020s). In terms of the full investigation: Two women and three men aged 18 to 49 years were included in the cohort. Libraries were prepared and TCR repertoires were sequenced by different laboratories using diverse techniques, in order to increase sequencing depth and limit assay-specific biases. Per donor, three plates each were used for CD4 naive and CD4 memory, two for CD8 naive, and one for CD8 memory. Each donor's leukapheresis produced roughly between roughly 0.85 and 10 billion PBMCs. To estimate repertoire size and how much clonotypes are shared between individuals, the study performed deep sequencing of blood TCR repertoires from a few healthy adults. The full study reports these points: Compared with non-shared clonotypes, clonotypes shared by all four sorted-subset donors had higher generation probabilities. Even with the large sequencing depth, rarefaction of the sorted-subset datasets indicated that sequencing was incomplete. Sampling was restricted to blood, and TCR repertoires in tissue are likely to differ from TCR repertoires in blood. Because the study included a small number of donors, the genetic and exposure-history diversity represented was limited. Naive subsets generally had larger estimated clonotype richness than memory subsets. About 5% of naive CD4, approximately 3.7% of naive CD8, 2.3% of memory CD4, and 0.4% of memory CD8 clonotypes were shared across a handful of donors. Based on pairwise subsampling, the degree of clonotype sharing among donors was expected to be affected by sequencing depth.

TCR CDR3 regions were amplified from genomic DNA by multiplex PCR using the deep immunoSEQ assay. Extracted genomic DNA from each cell subset was distributed evenly across all wells of several immunoSEQ 96-well plates, and each plate was treated as a replicate. For sorted subsets, each replicate PCR was loaded with about 0.2 ug genomic DNA, equivalent to 30,000 or so T cell genomes. The purified libraries were quantified using a Qubit 3.0 fluorometer, sized with a Bioanalyzer 2100, and then quantified again using the KAPA Library Quantification kit. Every immunoSEQ 96-well plate was sequenced on a separate single-read 150-cycle Illumina NextSeq 550 flow cell. In the authors' own workflow: The immunoSEQ output contained only junctional sequences without quality scores, so filtering could not match that applied to full-length reads. To assign V/J genes and CDR3, sequences were annotated against IMGT germline references using PyIR, a Python wrapper for IgBLAST v1.9. Reads were removed for weak V/J assignments (E-value above 1e-6), missing CDR3, stop codons, out-of-frame junctions, or ambiguous translated residues. A V3J clonotype was defined by an identical inferred V gene, J gene, and CDR3 amino acid sequence. Percentage overlap between repertoires was calculated by dividing the number of shared unique clonotypes by the size of the smaller repertoire. Three approaches were used to assess repertoire richness: RTK rarefaction, the Chao1 estimator, and Recon v2.1 estimates of unobserved clonotypes. Generation probabilities were computed with OLGA for all TCRbeta clonotypes obtained by the gDNA method from several donors. TCRdb obtained this table from immuneACCESS and retained in-frame rearrangements with V and J assigned. These tables miss some clones; where compared with another copy, unresolved V genes account for less than half of the shortfall, and the remainder is unexplained. The V and J calls and clone size were taken over from that table, and D and trimming were inferred from the DNA. Present in this sample are around 980,000 clones, around 78% of which were seen just once. The top ten constitute more than 0.55% of the sample.

Notes on this clone: The clone's antigen remains unknown. The record has no base qualities; no much larger clone is one base away.

Relative to germline, V is 5 bases shorter and J is 7 bases shorter, with 12 bases between their ends. Reading the germline V gene gives CDR1 MDHEN and CDR2 SYDVKM. The CDR3 spans 13 residues, from the cysteine through the phenylalanine. Just the 39-base CDR3 DNA is kept, in frame starting at base 1. The donors were healthy, HIV-negative adults who had no recently reported acute infections or vaccinations. All donors were Caucasian adults living in Nashville, Tennessee, USA. CD4+ T cells were enriched by magnetic negative selection; naive cells were then positively selected on CD45RA, and the negative fraction formed the memory subset. Blood was obtained by leukapheresis, after which PBMCs were separated by Ficoll-Histopaque density gradient centrifugation and cryopreserved in liquid nitrogen vapor phase. Analytical flow cytometry was used to check the purity and quantity of each magnetically sorted T cell population. From each sorted fraction, genomic DNA was isolated and quantified by UV absorbance on a Nanodrop 2000c.

The origin of this receptor is a man between 18 and 29 years old in good health. Some clones in this sample may be carry-over from other donors' samples. The chain uses TRBV28 and TRBJ2-1, with a tentative D gene TRBD1 over 6 matching bases. Sequencing input: memory CD4+ T cells from PBMCs. The sample's cell subset or site label, decoded: CD45RA-negative fraction. The CDR3 corresponds to CASSTGLWNEQFF. The DNA sequence follows: TGTGCCAGCAGTACAGGGTTGTGGAATGAGCAGTTCTTC.